This T cell receptor (beta chain) was identified in a study of T and B cells in COVID-19 patients. Germline CDR1 reads MNHEY; CDR2 reads SVGAGI. V lost 10 bases to trimming and J lost 0 bases, with 12 bases between them. This CDR3 region has 13 residues. TRB rearrangements were amplified by multiplex PCR with BIOMED2 TRB-A/B primers. TCRdb reprocessed the multiplex PCR reads via MiXCR and lists one record per CDR3 protein. The table includes about 3,300 distinct CDR3 sequences, 28% detected once. TRB was amplified from about 260-540 ng of blood genomic DNA. This clonotype appeared a few times. Sequenced input: blood. The clonotype was recovered from a human donor with active COVID-19. The donor label of this sample is uncertain. The rearrangement joins TRBV6-5 to TRBJ1-1; D is possibly TRBD1 (5 bases). The CDR3 is CATSQGMNTEAFF. CDR3 sequence (DNA): TGTGCCACCTCGCAGGGTATGAACACTGAAGCTTTCTTT.